The 8 T cell receptor beta chains below come from one sample, sequenced in a study of T cell responses to AZD1222 COVID-19 vaccine. Assay: immunoSEQ multiplex PCR; the TCRdb copy retains only in-frame clones and omits some. The sample yields 85,000 to 90,000 clones, roughly nine tenths seen once. The sequenced sample was peripheral blood, obtained on day 0 of AZD1222 vaccination. These TCRs come from an adult in good health.

This chain connects TRBV7-2 to TRBJ2-1, with 7 bases lining up with TRBD1. The CDR3 has 16 amino acids. Trimming cost V 2 bases and J 2 bases; bases outside gene matches: 6. Germline V gene sequence: CDR1 SGHTA, CDR2 FQGNSA. CDR3 amino acids: CASSLMTGRTYNEQFF. The CDR3 nucleotides read TGTGCCAGCAGCTTAATGACAGGGAGAACCTACAATGAGCAGTTCTTC.

The chain combines TRBV7-2 with TRBJ2-5; D may correspond to TRBD1 or TRBD2 (5 bases each). The CDR3 spans 15 residues. The ends were cut back, 5 bases at V and 5 bases at J, with 18 bases in the middle. Germline CDR1 reads SGHTA; CDR2 reads FQGNSA. The CDR3 is CASSPGPSLGETQYF. The CDR3 DNA reads TGTGCCAGCAGCCCGGGACCCTCTTTGGGCGAGACCCAGTACTTC.

This clone turned up a few times. The V and J genes are TRBV9 and TRBJ1-3; tentatively, D is TRBD1 (5 bases). The CDR3 sequence is 13 residues long. Germline loops: CDR1 SGDLS, CDR2 YYNGEE. The ends were cut back, 4 bases at V and 4 bases at J, with 9 bases in the middle. CDR3 residues: CASSSRQGNTIYF. The CDR3 region has the DNA TGTGCCAGCAGCTCCCGACAGGGAAACACCATATATTTT.

This clone is a singleton in its sample. V usage is TRBV5-1 and J usage is TRBJ1-4; TRBD1 agrees at 7 bases. The CDR3 runs 14 residues. J gave up 5 bases and V 2 bases, and 3 bases lay outside the gene matches. The germline V gene encodes CDR1 SGHRS and CDR2 YFSETQ. Here the CDR3 DNA reads TGCGCCAGCAGCTTACAGGGGAAAAATGAAAAACTGTTTTTT. It specifies CASSLQGKNEKLFF.

The V gene is TRBV28, the J gene TRBJ1-2; maybe TRBD1 (6 bases). The CDR3 has 13 amino acids. The germline V gene encodes CDR1 MDHEN and CDR2 SYDVKM. Trimming took off 4 bases at V and 3 bases at J, with 9 bases between the two ends. CDR3 sequence (DNA): TGTGCCAGCAGTTCCAGACAGGACTATGGCTACACCTTC. Protein: CASSSRQDYGYTF.

This clone was detected only once. The chain combines TRBV7-2 with TRBJ2-5, with D possibly TRBD1 on 6 matching bases. CDR3 length equals 13 residues. Trimming removed 5 bases from V and 5 bases from J, with 12 bases in between. The germline V gene encodes CDR1 SGHTA and CDR2 FQGNSA. The CDR3 DNA is TGTGCCAGCAGCGTGGACAGAAGCGAGACCCAGTACTTC. Its translation is CASSVDRSETQYF.

The V and J genes are TRBV6-5 and TRBJ2-7, with 9 bases that match TRBD1. J gave up 4 bases and V 4 bases, and 8 bases lay outside the gene matches. The CDR3 runs 15 residues. The germline V gene has CDR1 MNHEY and CDR2 SVGAGI. CDR3 residues: CASSFRDRGIYEQYF. The CDR3, as DNA: TGTGCCAGCAGTTTCCGAGACAGGGGGATTTACGAGCAGTACTTC.

This clone is a singleton in its sample. This rearrangement joins TRBV11-3 to TRBJ2-7; the match to TRBD1 covers 7 bases. The trim removed 2 bases at V and 3 bases at J, leaving 16 bases unmatched. This CDR3 comprises 18 residues. Germline lookup yields CDR1 SGHNT and CDR2 YENEEA. CDR3 sequence (DNA): TGTGCCAGCAGCTTATATATTATCGACAGGGCCTCGATCTACGAGCAGTACTTC. Its translation: CASSLYIIDRASIYEQYF.